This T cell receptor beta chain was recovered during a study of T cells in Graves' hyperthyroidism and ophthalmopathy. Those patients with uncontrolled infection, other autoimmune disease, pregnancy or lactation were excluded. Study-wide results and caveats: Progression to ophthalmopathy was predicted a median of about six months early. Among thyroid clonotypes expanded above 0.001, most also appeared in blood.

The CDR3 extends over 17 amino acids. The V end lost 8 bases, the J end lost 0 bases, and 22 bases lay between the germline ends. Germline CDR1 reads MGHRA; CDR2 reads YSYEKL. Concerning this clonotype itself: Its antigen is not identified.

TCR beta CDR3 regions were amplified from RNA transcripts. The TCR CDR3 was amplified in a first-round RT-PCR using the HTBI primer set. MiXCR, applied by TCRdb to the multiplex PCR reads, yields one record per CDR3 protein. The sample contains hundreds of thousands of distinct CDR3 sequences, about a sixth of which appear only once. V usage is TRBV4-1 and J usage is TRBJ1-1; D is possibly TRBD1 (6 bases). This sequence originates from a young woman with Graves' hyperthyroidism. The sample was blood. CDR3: CASGRGQGKGMNTEAFF. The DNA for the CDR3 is TGCGCCAGCGGCCGGGGGCAGGGAAAAGGTATGAACACTGAAGCTTTCTTT.